This T cell receptor (beta chain) derives from a study of glioma-infiltrating T cells after dendritic cell vaccination. Regarding the study as a whole: Estimated pretreatment TIL content predicted outcome after dendritic cell vaccination.

Using immunoSEQ multiplex PCR, the repertoire was profiled, and TCRdb retains in-frame clones only, with some absent. Among 65,000 or so clones listed, more than 75% were seen once. A note on this clone: Its cognate antigen is unknown.

V was clipped by 3 bases and J by 3 bases, with 12 bases between them. In germline, CDR1 is SGHAT, CDR2 FQNNGV. CDR3 length equals 14 residues. Time point reported: after dendritic cell vaccination, including at tumor progression/relapse. The chain carries TRBV11-2 and TRBJ2-7, with D possibly being TRBD2 (6 bases). This TCR came from a human donor with glioblastoma. The sequencing here drew on blood, taken after dendritic cell vaccination. The CDR3 bases are TGTGCCAGCAGCTTTCGGAGGGACCTCTACGAGCAGTACTTC. Its protein is CASSFRRDLYEQYF. The whole variable domain, remainder taken from reference TRBV11-2 and TRBJ2-7, is EAGVAQSPRYKIIEKRQSVAFWCNPISGHATLYWYQQILGQGPKLLIQFQNNGVVDDSQLPKDRFSAERLKGVDSTLKIQPAKLEDSAVYLCASSFRRDLYEQYFGPGTRLTVT.